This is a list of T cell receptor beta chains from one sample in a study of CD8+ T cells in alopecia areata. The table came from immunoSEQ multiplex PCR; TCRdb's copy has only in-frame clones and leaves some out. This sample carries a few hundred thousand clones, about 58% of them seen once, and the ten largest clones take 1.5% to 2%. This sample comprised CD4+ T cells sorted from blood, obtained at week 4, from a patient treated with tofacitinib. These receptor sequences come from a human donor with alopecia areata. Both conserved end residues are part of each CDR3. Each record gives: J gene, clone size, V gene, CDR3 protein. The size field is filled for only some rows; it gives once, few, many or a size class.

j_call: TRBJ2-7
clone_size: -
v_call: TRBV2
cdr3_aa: CASRVPNEQYF

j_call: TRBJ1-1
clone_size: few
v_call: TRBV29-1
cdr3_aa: CSVYPNTEAFF

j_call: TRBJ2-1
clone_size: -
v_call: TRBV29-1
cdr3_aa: CSVKGQGARTYNEQFF

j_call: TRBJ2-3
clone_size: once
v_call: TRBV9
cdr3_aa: CASNRRGPTDTQYF

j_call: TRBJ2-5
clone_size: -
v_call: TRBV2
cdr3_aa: CASMPWDSGQETQYF

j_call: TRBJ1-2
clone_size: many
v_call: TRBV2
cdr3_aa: CASTPVKGGYGYTF

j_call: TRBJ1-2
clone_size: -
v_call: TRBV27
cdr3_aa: CASSSATRPPGYTF

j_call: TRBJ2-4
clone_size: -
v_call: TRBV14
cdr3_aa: CASSLPGDRRNIQYF

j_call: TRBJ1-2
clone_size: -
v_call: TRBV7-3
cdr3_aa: CASSLEVGQRDGYTF

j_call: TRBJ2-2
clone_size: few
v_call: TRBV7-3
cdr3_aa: CASRAGTSVPGELFF